These 16 T cell receptor beta chains came from one sample sequenced in a study of blood T cells in healthy people across ages. Together with a sample-barcoded 5' primer, a J-beta primer mix was included in a second PCR lasting roughly 6 to 12 cycles. TCRdb reprocessed the 5' RACE reads via MiXCR and lists one record per CDR3 protein. Of about 1.4 million distinct CDR3 sequences in the sample, almost 60% are singletons; the top ten hold more than 6%. Sequenced sample: blood. The source of these receptors is a young man in good health.

This chain joins TRBV12-3 or TRBV12-4 and TRBJ2-5; the match to TRBD2 covers 8 bases. The J call may be wrong; the DNA end is better matched by TRBJ2-7. The CDR3 is 13 amino acids. In DNA, the CDR3 is TGTGCCAGCAGTTTTGGCGGGAGGCACGAGCAGTACTTC. Translation gives CASSFGGRHEQYF.

This rearrangement joins TRBV21-1 to TRBJ2-3; the table's D call, TRBD2, was not checked against the DNA. TRBV21-1 is described as a pseudogene. The CDR3 loop spans 14 amino acids. The CDR3 coding sequence is TGTGCCAGCTCCGGCGGCGGGAGAGAGGATACGCAGTATTTT. It yields the protein CASSGGGREDTQYF.

This clonotype was detected many times. Given a much more abundant clone one base away, this may be a read error. The gene calls are TRBV6-4 and TRBJ2-1; D is uncertain. The CDR3 totals 15 residues. V lost 2 bases and J lost 0, with 8 bases in between. The germline gives CDR1 MRHNA, CDR2 SNTAGT. CDR3: CASSDAAGSYNEQFF. CDR3 in DNA: TGTGCCAGCAGTGACGCGGCAGGCTCCTACAATGAGCAGTTCTTC.

The chain joins TRBV5-6 to TRBJ2-5; possible D gene TRBD2, 7 bases. V was cut by 3 bases and J by 5 bases, with 17 bases left in between. This CDR3 is built from 15 residues. Per germline, CDR1 SGHDT and CDR2 YYEEEE. The CDR3 DNA reads TGTGCCAGCAGCTCACGAGGGGGGGCTGGTGAGACCCAGTACTTC. Translating gives CASSSRGGAGETQYF.

This chain uses TRBV9 with TRBJ2-1, with 8 bases matching TRBD1. V lost 5 bases to trimming and J lost 3 bases; unmatched junction nucleotides: 7. The CDR3 length is 15 residues. Germline V gives CDR1 SGDLS, CDR2 YYNGEE. CDR3: CASRGGTGGYNEQFF. The CDR3 coding sequence is TGTGCCAGCAGAGGGGGGACAGGTGGCTACAATGAGCAGTTCTTC.

The chain employs TRBV12-3 or TRBV12-4 and TRBJ2-7; D is undetermined. The DNA matches TRBJ2-5 better at its end, which makes the J call doubtful. The CDR3 has 13 amino acids. CDR3 in DNA: TGTGCCAGCAGTTTTGGGCAGTTAGAGACCCAGTACTTC. This sequence encodes CASSFGQLETQYF.

This clonotype showed up just a few times. The chain uses TRBV5-6 and TRBJ2-7; D may correspond to TRBD1 or TRBD2 (5 bases each). The germline CDR1 and CDR2 sequences are SGHDT and YYEEEE. Trimming shortened V by 5 bases and J by 3 bases, and 12 bases separated the two germline ends. This CDR3 contains 13 residues. The CDR3 is CASRAAGHYEQYF. The CDR3, as DNA: TGTGCCAGCAGAGCGGCAGGGCACTACGAGCAGTACTTC.

This sequence joins TRBV6-2 or TRBV6-3 and TRBJ2-7; D is unclear. The CDR3 has 14 amino acids. CDR1 MNHEY and CDR2 SVGEGT come from the germline V gene. V lost 8 bases and J 0 bases, leaving 14 bases between the germline ends. CDR3: CASGWAYSSYEQYF. The CDR3 nucleotides are TGTGCCAGCGGGTGGGCCTATAGCTCCTACGAGCAGTACTTC.

The chain is built from TRBV9 and TRBJ2-5; no firm D call. This CDR3 is built from 14 residues. V gave up 0 bases and J gave up 5 bases, with 11 bases separating them. The germline CDR1 and CDR2 sequences are SGDLS and YYNGEE. Here the CDR3 reads CASSVEGIGETQYF. In DNA, the CDR3 is TGTGCCAGCAGCGTAGAGGGTATTGGGGAGACCCAGTACTTC.

The chain employs TRBV11-2 and TRBJ1-1, with D possibly being TRBD1 (5 bases). Germline values: CDR1 SGHAT, CDR2 FQNNGV. V lost 0 bases and J lost 11, with 13 bases in between. CDR3 size: 13 residues. The CDR3 coding sequence is TGTGCCAGCAGCTTAGACCACCGGGACGGGGCTTTCTTT. Translation gives CASSLDHRDGAFF.

The CDR3 reads CASSPGGSPPGGNQPQHF. The DNA of the CDR3 is TGTGCCAGCAGTCCAGGAGGTAGTCCCCCCGGGGGCAATCAGCCCCAGCATTTT. The rearrangement joins TRBV12-3 or TRBV12-4 to TRBJ1-5; D not resolved. This CDR3 comprises 18 residues. V lost 5 bases, J lost 2 bases, and 22 bases lay in between.

This clonotype was observed a handful of times. This CDR3 reads CASGVRGANVLTF. The CDR3 nucleotides read TGTGCCAGCGGGGTTAGGGGGGCCAACGTCCTGACTTTC. The chain joins TRBV6-5 to TRBJ2-6; the D is unclear. Trimming cost V 8 bases and J 4 bases, with 9 bases left between them. In germline, CDR1 is MNHEY, CDR2 SVGAGI. The CDR3 is 13 residues long.

The V and J genes are TRBV4-3 and TRBJ1-2; 7 bases align to TRBD1. J gave up 8 bases and V 1 base, and 7 bases lay outside the gene matches. Looked up from germline, CDR1 is LGHNA and CDR2 is YSLEER. The CDR3 is 14 residues long. The CDR3: CASSQVGAGGGYTF. The CDR3 DNA reads TGCGCCAGCAGCCAAGTAGGGGCAGGGGGGGGCTACACCTTC.

The chain links TRBV20-1 to TRBJ1-5; a weak D match, TRBD1 (5 bases). Deletions cut 3 bases from V and 15 bases from J, with 21 bases between. This CDR3 comprises 13 residues. Germline CDR1 reads DFQATT; CDR2 reads SNEGSKA (reference sequence). The CDR3, as DNA: TGCAGTGCTAGGGGCCTCTGGGGCCTCAAGCTGCATTTT. It yields the protein CSARGLWGLKLHF.

This rearrangement joins TRBV6-2 or TRBV6-3 to TRBJ2-4, with D possibly being TRBD2 (6 bases). The end of the DNA is better explained by TRBJ2-7, so the J call may be wrong. CDR3 length: 17 amino acids. Germline-derived CDR1 and CDR2 are MNHEY and SVGEGT. CDR3 in DNA: TGTGCCAGCAGTTACTCTACTGGGCGGGACCAGGTCGACGAGCAGTACTTC. It encodes CASSYSTGRDQVDEQYF.

In nucleotides, the CDR3 is TGCGCCAGCGGCCTCCAGCGGGGATTAACCGGGGAGCTGTTTTTT. This sequence encodes CASGLQRGLTGELFF. The J gene is TRBJ2-2, the V gene TRBV5-1; 7 bases agree with TRBD2. Trimming removed 7 bases from V and 5 bases from J; junction bases left unmatched: 11. CDR3 size: 15 residues. From germline, CDR1 is SGHRS and CDR2 YFSETQ.